This is a list of T cell receptor beta chains from one sample in a study of blood T cell repertoires in COVID-19. TCRdb's copy holds only in-frame clones and misses some; the assay was immunoSEQ multiplex PCR. In the table there are 150,000 to 200,000 clones, 86% of which are singletons. The specimen was peripheral blood. These receptors all stem from a woman aged 80 or older in a cohort sampled during active or convalescent COVID-19. Both conserved end residues are part of each CDR3. The D gene is left open where the match is weak. Only part of the rows carry a size: once, few, many, or a class if the clone is expanded.

d_call: TRBD1; v_call: TRBV7-2; j_call: TRBJ1-5; clone_size: once; cdr3_aa: CASSRTGYSNQPQHF; cdr3_nt: TGTGCCAGCAGCAGGACAGGATATAGCAATCAGCCCCAGCATTTT
d_call: -; v_call: TRBV9; j_call: TRBJ1-1; clone_size: -; cdr3_aa: CASSVGGGSDTEAFF; cdr3_nt: TGTGCCAGCAGCGTAGGAGGGGGTAGTGACACTGAAGCTTTCTTT
d_call: TRBD1; v_call: TRBV12-3/TRBV12-4; j_call: TRBJ1-2; clone_size: -; cdr3_aa: CASSFRDRGYTF; cdr3_nt: TGTGCCAGCAGTTTCCGGGACAGGGGCTACACCTTC
d_call: -; v_call: TRBV11-2; j_call: TRBJ2-1; clone_size: -; cdr3_aa: CASSLVQGSGNEQFF; cdr3_nt: TGTGCCAGCAGCTTAGTTCAGGGCTCAGGGAATGAGCAGTTCTTC
d_call: -; v_call: TRBV2; j_call: TRBJ2-2; clone_size: many; cdr3_aa: CASRPKRANTGELFF; cdr3_nt: TGTGCCAGCAGGCCGAAGCGGGCGAACACCGGGGAGCTGTTTTTT
d_call: -; v_call: TRBV27; j_call: TRBJ1-1; clone_size: -; cdr3_aa: CASSSLGVNTEAFF; cdr3_nt: TGTGCCAGCAGCTCCTTAGGGGTGAACACTGAAGCTTTCTTT
d_call: TRBD2; v_call: TRBV30; j_call: TRBJ2-4; clone_size: -; cdr3_aa: CAWSPILAGYAARNIQYF; cdr3_nt: TGTGCCTGGAGCCCTATTCTAGCGGGGTACGCGGCAAGGAACATTCAGTACTTC
d_call: TRBD1; v_call: TRBV5-3; j_call: TRBJ1-5; clone_size: -; cdr3_aa: CARSSNRGRVPTGNQPQHF; cdr3_nt: TGTGCCAGAAGTAGTAACAGGGGGCGGGTCCCGACGGGCAATCAGCCCCAGCATTTT
d_call: TRBD1; v_call: TRBV27; j_call: TRBJ1-6; clone_size: -; cdr3_aa: CASSSRTGWSPLHF; cdr3_nt: TGTGCCAGCAGTTCCCGGACAGGGTGGTCACCCCTCCACTTT
d_call: TRBD1; v_call: TRBV6-5; j_call: TRBJ2-2; clone_size: -; cdr3_aa: CASRKETGIGELFF; cdr3_nt: TGTGCCAGCAGGAAGGAGACAGGGATCGGGGAGCTGTTTTTT
d_call: -; v_call: TRBV4-1; j_call: TRBJ2-6; clone_size: -; cdr3_aa: CASSADFLRSGANVLTF; cdr3_nt: TGCGCCAGCAGCGCGGACTTCCTGCGCTCTGGGGCCAACGTCCTGACTTTC
d_call: TRBD1; v_call: TRBV6-5; j_call: TRBJ2-5; clone_size: -; cdr3_aa: CASSYQTGFQETQYF; cdr3_nt: TGTGCCAGCAGTTACCAGACAGGGTTCCAAGAGACCCAGTACTTC
d_call: TRBD1; v_call: TRBV5-4; j_call: TRBJ1-2; clone_size: -; cdr3_aa: CASSLQGAVGYTF; cdr3_nt: TGTGCCAGCAGCTTACAGGGGGCTGTCGGCTACACCTTC
d_call: -; v_call: TRBV7-9; j_call: TRBJ2-7; clone_size: -; cdr3_aa: CASSLTAIVLEQYF; cdr3_nt: TGTGCCAGCAGCCTAACTGCGATCGTTCTCGAGCAGTACTTC
d_call: -; v_call: TRBV15; j_call: TRBJ2-7; clone_size: -; cdr3_aa: CATSRDSVSYEQYF; cdr3_nt: TGTGCCACCAGCAGAGATTCCGTCTCCTACGAGCAGTACTTC
d_call: -; v_call: TRBV5-6; j_call: TRBJ2-2; clone_size: few; cdr3_aa: CASSSRYVTGLNTGELFF; cdr3_nt: TGTGCCAGCAGCTCCCGATACGTGACAGGTTTGAACACCGGGGAGCTGTTTTTT
d_call: TRBD1; v_call: TRBV7-2; j_call: TRBJ1-1; clone_size: -; cdr3_aa: CASSLQGRDTEAFF; cdr3_nt: TGTGCCAGCAGCCTACAGGGGCGTGACACTGAAGCTTTCTTT
d_call: TRBD2; v_call: TRBV9; j_call: TRBJ2-5; clone_size: -; cdr3_aa: CASSGASGHISETQYF; cdr3_nt: TGTGCCAGCAGCGGTGCTAGCGGGCACATATCGGAGACCCAGTACTTC
d_call: -; v_call: TRBV28; j_call: TRBJ1-3; clone_size: -; cdr3_aa: CASRRQHSGNTIYF; cdr3_nt: TGTGCCAGCAGGCGACAGCACTCTGGAAACACCATATATTTT
d_call: -; v_call: TRBV7-9; j_call: TRBJ1-2; clone_size: -; cdr3_aa: CASNLEPREDGYTF; cdr3_nt: TGTGCCAGCAACTTAGAGCCCAGGGAGGATGGCTACACCTTC
d_call: -; v_call: TRBV30; j_call: TRBJ1-1; clone_size: -; cdr3_aa: CAWRGFAARAEAFF; cdr3_nt: TGTGCCTGGAGAGGTTTTGCCGCCCGGGCTGAAGCTTTCTTT
d_call: -; v_call: TRBV9; j_call: TRBJ2-1; clone_size: -; cdr3_aa: CASSEAAGNPNEQFF; cdr3_nt: TGTGCCAGCAGCGAGGCGGCGGGGAACCCCAATGAGCAGTTCTTC
d_call: -; v_call: TRBV11-3; j_call: TRBJ2-1; clone_size: -; cdr3_aa: CASSSPTSYNEQFF; cdr3_nt: TGTGCCAGCAGCTCCCCTACTAGCTACAATGAGCAGTTCTTC
d_call: -; v_call: TRBV2; j_call: TRBJ2-3; clone_size: -; cdr3_aa: CASTVRSTDTQYF; cdr3_nt: TGTGCCAGCACGGTGAGGAGCACAGATACGCAGTATTTT